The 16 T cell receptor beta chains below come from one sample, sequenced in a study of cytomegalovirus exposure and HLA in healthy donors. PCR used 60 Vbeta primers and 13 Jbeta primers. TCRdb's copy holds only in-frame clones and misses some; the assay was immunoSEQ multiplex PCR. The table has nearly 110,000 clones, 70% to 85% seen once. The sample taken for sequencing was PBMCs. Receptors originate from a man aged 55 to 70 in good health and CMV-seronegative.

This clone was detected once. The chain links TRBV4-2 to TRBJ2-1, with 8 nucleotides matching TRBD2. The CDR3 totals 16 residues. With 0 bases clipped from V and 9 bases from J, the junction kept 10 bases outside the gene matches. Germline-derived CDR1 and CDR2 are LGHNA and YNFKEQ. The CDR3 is CASSQDTAGGRREQFF. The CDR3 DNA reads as TGTGCCAGCAGCCAAGATACGGCGGGGGGCCGGCGTGAGCAGTTCTTC.

CDR3 protein: CASTGSFEAFF. CDR3 nucleotide sequence: TGTGCCAGCACGGGATCTTTTGAAGCTTTCTTT. This chain joins TRBV21-1 and TRBJ1-1. TRBV21-1 represents a pseudogene. The CDR3 loop spans 11 amino acids.

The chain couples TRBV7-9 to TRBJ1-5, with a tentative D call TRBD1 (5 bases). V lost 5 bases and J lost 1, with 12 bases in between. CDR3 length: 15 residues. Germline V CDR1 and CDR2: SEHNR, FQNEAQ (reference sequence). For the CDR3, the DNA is TGTGCCAGCAGCCCCGGGGGGATAAGCAATCAGCCCCAGCATTTT. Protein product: CASSPGGISNQPQHF.

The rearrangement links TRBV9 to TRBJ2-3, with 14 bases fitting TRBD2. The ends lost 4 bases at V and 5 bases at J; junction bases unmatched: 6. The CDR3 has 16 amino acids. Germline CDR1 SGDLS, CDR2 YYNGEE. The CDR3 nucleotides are TGTGCCAGCAGCCCCCGACTAGCGGGGGGGCAAGATACGCAGTATTTT. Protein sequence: CASSPRLAGGQDTQYF.

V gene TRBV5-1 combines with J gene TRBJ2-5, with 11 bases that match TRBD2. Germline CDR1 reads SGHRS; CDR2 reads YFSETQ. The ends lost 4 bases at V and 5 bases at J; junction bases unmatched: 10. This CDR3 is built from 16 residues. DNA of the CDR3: TGCGCCAGCAGCGTCTTTCTAGCGGGAGGAGAGGAGACCCAGTACTTC. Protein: CASSVFLAGGEETQYF.

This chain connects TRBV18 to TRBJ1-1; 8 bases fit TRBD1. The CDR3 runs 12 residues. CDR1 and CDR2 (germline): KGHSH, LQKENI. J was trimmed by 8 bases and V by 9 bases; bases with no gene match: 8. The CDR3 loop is CASQGAAGEAFF. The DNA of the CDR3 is TGTGCCAGTCAGGGGGCCGCCGGAGAAGCTTTCTTT.

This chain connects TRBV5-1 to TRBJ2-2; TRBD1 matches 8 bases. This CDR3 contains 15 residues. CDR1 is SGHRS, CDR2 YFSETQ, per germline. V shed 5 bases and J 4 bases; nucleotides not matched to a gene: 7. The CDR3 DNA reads TGCGCCAGCAGACATGGAACAGGGGGCACCGGGGAGCTGTTTTTT. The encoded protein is CASRHGTGGTGELFF.

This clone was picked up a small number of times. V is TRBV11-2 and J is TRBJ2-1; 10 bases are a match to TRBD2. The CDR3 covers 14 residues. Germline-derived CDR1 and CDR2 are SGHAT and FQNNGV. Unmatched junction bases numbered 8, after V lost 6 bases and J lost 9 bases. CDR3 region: CASRLSGGDGEQFF. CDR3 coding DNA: TGTGCCAGCAGGTTAAGCGGGGGGGATGGTGAGCAGTTCTTC.

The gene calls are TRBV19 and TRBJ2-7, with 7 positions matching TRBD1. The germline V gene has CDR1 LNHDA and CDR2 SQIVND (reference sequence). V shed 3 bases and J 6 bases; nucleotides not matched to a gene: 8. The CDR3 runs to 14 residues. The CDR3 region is CASSMFRGFGEQYF. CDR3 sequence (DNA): TGTGCCAGTAGTATGTTCAGGGGGTTTGGCGAGCAGTACTTC.

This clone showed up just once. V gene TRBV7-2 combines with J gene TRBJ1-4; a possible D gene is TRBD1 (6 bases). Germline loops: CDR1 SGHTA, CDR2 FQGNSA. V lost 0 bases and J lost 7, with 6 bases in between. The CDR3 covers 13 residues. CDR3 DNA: TGTGCCAGCAGCTTAGCAGGGGGTGAAAAACTGTTTTTT. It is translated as CASSLAGGEKLFF.

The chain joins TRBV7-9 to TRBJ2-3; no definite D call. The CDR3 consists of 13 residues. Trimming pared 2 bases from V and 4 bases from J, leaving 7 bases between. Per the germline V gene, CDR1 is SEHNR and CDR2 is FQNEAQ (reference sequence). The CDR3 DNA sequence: TGTGCCAGCAGCTTATCAGAGGCAGATACGCAGTATTTT. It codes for CASSLSEADTQYF.

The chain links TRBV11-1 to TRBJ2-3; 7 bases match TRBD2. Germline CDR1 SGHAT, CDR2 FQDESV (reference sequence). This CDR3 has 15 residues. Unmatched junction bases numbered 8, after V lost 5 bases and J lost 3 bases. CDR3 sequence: CASSPPSGGTDTQYF. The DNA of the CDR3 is TGTGCCAGCAGCCCCCCTTCGGGGGGTACAGATACGCAGTATTTT.

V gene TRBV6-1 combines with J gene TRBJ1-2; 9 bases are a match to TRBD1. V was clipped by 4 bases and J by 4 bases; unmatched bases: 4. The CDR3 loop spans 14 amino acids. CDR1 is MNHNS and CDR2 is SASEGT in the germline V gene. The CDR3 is CASSVGQGAYGYTF. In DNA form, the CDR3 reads TGTGCCAGCAGTGTGGGACAGGGCGCCTATGGCTACACCTTC.

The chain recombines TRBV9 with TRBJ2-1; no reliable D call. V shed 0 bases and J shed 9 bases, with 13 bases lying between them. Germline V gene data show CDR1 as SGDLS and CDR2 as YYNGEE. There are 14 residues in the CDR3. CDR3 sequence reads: CASSVATHTAEQFF. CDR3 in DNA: TGTGCCAGCAGCGTAGCTACGCATACTGCTGAGCAGTTCTTC.

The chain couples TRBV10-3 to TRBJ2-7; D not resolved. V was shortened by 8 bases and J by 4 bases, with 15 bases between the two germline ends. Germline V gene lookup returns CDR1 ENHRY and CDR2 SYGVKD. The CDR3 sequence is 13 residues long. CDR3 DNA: TGTGCCATCGGTACACAAATATCTTACGAGCAGTACTTC. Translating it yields CAIGTQISYEQYF.

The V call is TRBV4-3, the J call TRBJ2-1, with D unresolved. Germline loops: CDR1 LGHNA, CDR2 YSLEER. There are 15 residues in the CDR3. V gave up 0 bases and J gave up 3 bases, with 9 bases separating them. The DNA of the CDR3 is TGCGCCAGCAGCCAAGACAGGCCCCTCTACAATGAGCAGTTCTTC. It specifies CASSQDRPLYNEQFF.